This T cell receptor beta chain appears in the sequencing data of a study of cytomegalovirus exposure and HLA in healthy donors. The study's findings and limits: The study recorded 164 TCR beta chains that were cytomegalovirus-associated.

The V end lost 4 bases, the J end lost 9 bases, and 41 bases lay between the germline ends. This CDR3 contains 22 residues. Primers for the PCR totalled 60 Vbeta and 13 Jbeta. Some clones are missing from TCRdb's copy, which holds only in-frame ones; the method was immunoSEQ multiplex PCR. The table includes under 200,000 clones, around 77% detected once. Of note for this clone: The target antigen is unknown.

This sequence joins TRBV5-3 and TRBJ1-3; D may be TRBD1 (6 bases). TRBV5-3 is annotated as an ORF whose role is uncertain. What was sequenced was PBMCs. The clonotype originates from a man between 60 and 75 years old in good health and CMV-seronegative. CDR3 protein: CARSPYHGQHLYQSGNSSTIYF. The CDR3 DNA is TGTGCCAGAAGCCCATACCACGGACAGCACCTCTATCAATCTGGAAACTCTAGCACCATATATTTT.